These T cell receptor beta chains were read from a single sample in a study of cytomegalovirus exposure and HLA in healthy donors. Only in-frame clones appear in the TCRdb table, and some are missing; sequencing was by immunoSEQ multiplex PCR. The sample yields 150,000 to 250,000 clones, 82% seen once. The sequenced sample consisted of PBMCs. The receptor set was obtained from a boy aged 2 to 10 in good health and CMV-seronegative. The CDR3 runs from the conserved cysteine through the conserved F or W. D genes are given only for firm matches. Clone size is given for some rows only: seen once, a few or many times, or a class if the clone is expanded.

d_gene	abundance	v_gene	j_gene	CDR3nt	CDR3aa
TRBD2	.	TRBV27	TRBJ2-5	TGTGCCAACCCTTCCCCCCCGACTAGCTTAGAGACCCAGTACTTC	CANPSPPTSLETQYF
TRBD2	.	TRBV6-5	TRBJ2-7	TGTGCCAGCAGTTACTCGACTAGCGGGGGCTACGAGCAGTACTTC	CASSYSTSGGYEQYF
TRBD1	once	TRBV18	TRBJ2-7	TGTGCCAGCTCACCACAGGACAGGCCTACCTACGAGCAGTACTTC	CASSPQDRPTYEQYF
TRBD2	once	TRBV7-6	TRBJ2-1	TGTGCCAGCAGTCGAATTGGCGGGGGTAATGAGCAGTTCTTC	CASSRIGGGNEQFF
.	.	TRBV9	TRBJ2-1	TGTGCCAGCAGCGTAACGACTAGCAATGAGCAGTTCTTC	CASSVTTSNEQFF
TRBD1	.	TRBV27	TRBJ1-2	TGTGCCAGCAGCGGATTACAGGGGAACGGCTACACCTTC	CASSGLQGNGYTF
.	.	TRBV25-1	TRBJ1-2	TGTGCCAGCAGTGAAGGGGCGGGGACCAACTATGGCTACACCTTC	CASSEGAGTNYGYTF
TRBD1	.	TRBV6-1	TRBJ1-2	TGTGCCAGCCGGTCCGGGACAGGGGATGGCTACACCTTC	CASRSGTGDGYTF
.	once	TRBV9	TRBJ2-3	TGTGCCAGCAGCGTAGGGGGGGGGCCAGATACGCAGTATTTT	CASSVGGGPDTQYF
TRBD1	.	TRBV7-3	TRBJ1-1	TGTGCCAGCAGCCCAACAGGGGGCATAGGGAACACTGAAGCTTTCTTT	CASSPTGGIGNTEAFF
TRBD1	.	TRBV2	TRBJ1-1	TGTGCCAGCGGATCGGACAGGCCTGAAGCTTTCTTT	CASGSDRPEAFF
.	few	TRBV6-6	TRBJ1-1	TGTGCCAGCATTCTGGGGACACCCAGGGCTGAAGCTTTCTTT	CASILGTPRAEAFF
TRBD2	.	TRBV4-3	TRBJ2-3	TGCGCCAGCAGCCGCCTCCTAGCGGGGGGCAGCACAGATACGCAGTATTTT	CASSRLLAGGSTDTQYF
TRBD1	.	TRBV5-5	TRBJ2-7	TGTGCCAGCAGTTACACTACAGGGGTCTCCTACGAGCAGTACTTC	CASSYTTGVSYEQYF
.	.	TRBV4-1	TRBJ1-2	TGCGCCAGCAGCCAGCCCATACAGGGTAGCTATGGCTACACCTTC	CASSQPIQGSYGYTF
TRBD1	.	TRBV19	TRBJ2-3	TGTGCCAGTAGTCCCGTCTCAGGGGGCTTCGGAGATACGCAGTATTTT	CASSPVSGGFGDTQYF
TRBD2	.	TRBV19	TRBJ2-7	TGTGCCAGTAGCCCCAAGGGGCTAGCGGGGGGCGAGCAGTACTTC	CASSPKGLAGGEQYF
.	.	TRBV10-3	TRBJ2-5	TGTGCCATCAGTGAGTCAATTGGCGGAGAGACCCAGTACTTC	CAISESIGGETQYF
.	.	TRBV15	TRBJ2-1	TGTGCCACCAGCAGAGACACGAGCTCCTACAATGAGCAGTTCTTC	CATSRDTSSYNEQFF
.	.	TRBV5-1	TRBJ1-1	TGCGCCAGCAGCTTGGCTGGAGGGAACAGGAACACTGAAGCTTTCTTT	CASSLAGGNRNTEAFF
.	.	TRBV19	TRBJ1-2	TGTGCCAGTAGTATATCCCTTAACTATGGCTACACCTTC	CASSISLNYGYTF
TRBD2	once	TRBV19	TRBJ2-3	TGTGCCAGCCGTACTAGCGGGGGGGTAGTTACGCAGTATTTT	CASRTSGGVVTQYF
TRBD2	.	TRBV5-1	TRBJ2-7	TGCGCCAGCAGCCCCCGAAGGACTAGCGGGGGGAGCTCCTACGAGCAGTACTTC	CASSPRRTSGGSSYEQYF
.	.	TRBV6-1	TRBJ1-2	TGTGCCAGCAGTGAACAGGGAACCTATGGCTACACCTTC	CASSEQGTYGYTF
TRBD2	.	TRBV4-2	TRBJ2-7	TGTGCCAGCAGCCAAGAGCTAGCGGGGGCCTACGAGCAGTACTTC	CASSQELAGAYEQYF
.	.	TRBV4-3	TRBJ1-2	TGCGCCAGCAGCCAAGAAGCAGGCGCTAACTATGGCTACACCTTC	CASSQEAGANYGYTF
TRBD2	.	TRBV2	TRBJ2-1	TGTGCCAGCCTTTTTAGCGGGGGGGGAAATGAGCAGTTCTTC	CASLFSGGGNEQFF
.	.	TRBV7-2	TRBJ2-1	TGTGCCAGCAGCCAAGAACCCGGCTCCTACAATGAGCAGTTCTTC	CASSQEPGSYNEQFF
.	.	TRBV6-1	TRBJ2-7	TGTGCCAGCAGGGCGGGGGCCCCCTACGAGCAGTACTTC	CASRAGAPYEQYF
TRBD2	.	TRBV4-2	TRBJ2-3	TGTGCCAGCAGCCAAGATCAGCGGGACACAGATACGCAGTATTTT	CASSQDQRDTDTQYF
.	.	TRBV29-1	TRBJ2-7	TGCAGCGGCATTAGGGGTGACGAGCAGTACTTC	CSGIRGDEQYF
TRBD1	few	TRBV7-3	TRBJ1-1	TGTGCCAGCAGCTCGACAGGGACGGACACTGAAGCTTTCTTT	CASSSTGTDTEAFF
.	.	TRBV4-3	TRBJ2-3	TGCGCCAGCAGCCAAATTTTACGGAGCACAGATACGCAGTATTTT	CASSQILRSTDTQYF
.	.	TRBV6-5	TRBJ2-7	TGTGCCAGCAGTTTAACAAGAAACTACGAGCAGTACTTC	CASSLTRNYEQYF
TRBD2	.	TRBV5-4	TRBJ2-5	TGTGCCAGCAGCTTGGGGGCCAGCGGGACTTTGCAGACCCAGTACTTC	CASSLGASGTLQTQYF
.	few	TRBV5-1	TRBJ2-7	TGCGCCAGCAGCGACGCCCCGACTTACGAGCAGTACTTC	CASSDAPTYEQYF
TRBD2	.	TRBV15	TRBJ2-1	TGTGCCACCAGCAGAGATTGGCGGGGGGCGGATAATGAGCAGTTCTTC	CATSRDWRGADNEQFF
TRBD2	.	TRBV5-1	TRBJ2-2	TGCGCCAGCCGACCCCGGCCTACTAGCGGGGGGGGTAACACCGGGGAGCTGTTTTTT	CASRPRPTSGGGNTGELFF
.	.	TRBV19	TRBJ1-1	TGTGCCAGTAGTATAGAGGGGGGTGGAGATGAAGCTTTCTTT	CASSIEGGGDEAFF
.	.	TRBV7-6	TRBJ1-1	TGTGCCAGCAGCTCTAGGGGGGGCAGGGGGAACACTGAAGCTTTCTTT	CASSSRGGRGNTEAFF
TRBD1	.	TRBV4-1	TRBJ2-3	TGCGCCAGCAGCCGTAGACAGGGGGTCCCAGATACGCAGTATTTT	CASSRRQGVPDTQYF
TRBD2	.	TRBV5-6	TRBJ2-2	TGTGCCAGCAGCTCCGGGACTAGAGGGTGGACCGGGGAGCTGTTTTTT	CASSSGTRGWTGELFF
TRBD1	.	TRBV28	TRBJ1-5	TGTGCCAGCAGTTTAGCGGCAGGGGGTGGCAATCAGCCCCAGCATTTT	CASSLAAGGGNQPQHF
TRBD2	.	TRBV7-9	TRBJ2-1	TGTGCCAGCAGCCCCATGACCAGGACTAGCGGGGGGCACTACAATGAGCAGTTCTTC	CASSPMTRTSGGHYNEQFF
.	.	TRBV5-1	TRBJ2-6	TGCGCCAGCAGCTTGGTGGGGTTCCAGGGCACGACTTTGAGCTCTGGGGCCAACGTCCTGACTTTC	CASSLVGFQGTTLSSGANVLTF
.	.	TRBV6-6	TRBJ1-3	TGTGCCAGCAGTTACGGGACACGACGCTCTGGAAACACCATATATTTT	CASSYGTRRSGNTIYF
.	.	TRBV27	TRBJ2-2	TGTGCCAGCAGTTCGTTATCCGGGGAGCTGTTTTTT	CASSSLSGELFF
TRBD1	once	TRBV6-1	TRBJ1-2	TGTGCCAGCAGTGCGGACAGGATCTATGGCTACACCTTC	CASSADRIYGYTF
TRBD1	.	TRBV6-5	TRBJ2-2	TGTGCCAGCAGTTTACAGGGGGCGAACACCGGGGAGCTGTTTTTT	CASSLQGANTGELFF
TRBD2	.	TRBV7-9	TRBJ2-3	TGTGCCAGCAGCTCCAGACTAGCTAAGTCAGATACGCAGTATTTT	CASSSRLAKSDTQYF
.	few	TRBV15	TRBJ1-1	TGTGCCACCCAAGGCAACAGGGAGTTCACTGAAGCTTTCTTT	CATQGNREFTEAFF
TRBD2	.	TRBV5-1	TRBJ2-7	TGCGCCAGCAGTGGGATAGCGGGGGACACCTACGAGCAGTACTTC	CASSGIAGDTYEQYF
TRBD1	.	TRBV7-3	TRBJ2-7	TGTGCCAGCAGCACCACCCTTACTCGCCCGGGACAGGGGGCGTACGAGCAGTACTTC	CASSTTLTRPGQGAYEQYF
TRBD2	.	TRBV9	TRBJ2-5	TGTGCCAGCAGTCTCACTAGCGGGCAAGAGACCCAGTACTTC	CASSLTSGQETQYF